The 14 T cell receptor beta chains below come from one sample, sequenced in a study of blood T cell repertoires in COVID-19. Some clones are missing from TCRdb's copy, which holds only in-frame ones; the method was immunoSEQ multiplex PCR. Among 230,000 or so clones, roughly 89% were seen once, and the ten largest hold 3% to 4.5%. Sequences were obtained from PBMCs or T cells enriched from blood (not recorded which). The receptors were gathered from a woman aged 40 to 50 with acute COVID-19.

The chain uses TRBV27 and TRBJ1-4, with a tentative D call TRBD1 (5 bases). Trimming removed 6 bases from V and 7 bases from J, with 12 bases in between. The CDR3 has 13 residues. Looked up from germline, CDR1 is MNHEY and CDR2 is SMNVEV (reference sequence). Here the CDR3 DNA reads TGTGCCAGCAGACTGGGGGAGGGTGAAAAACTGTTTTTT. Translated, it gives CASRLGEGEKLFF. Full variable domain (rest looked up from reference TRBV27 and TRBJ1-4): EAQVTQNPRYLITVTGKKLTVTCSQNMNHEYMSWYRQDPGLGLRQIYYSMNVEVTDKGDVPEGYKVSRKEKRNFPLILESPSPNQTSLYFCASRLGEGEKLFFGSGTQLSVL.

The chain employs TRBV4-3 and TRBJ2-1; 7 bases fit TRBD1. The CDR3 runs to 15 residues. The J segment lost 6 bases and the V segment lost 2 bases, leaving 7 bases of the junction unmatched. CDR1 is LGHNA and CDR2 is YSLEER in the germline V gene. CDR3 sequence reads: CASSQMLTGSNEQFF. DNA of the CDR3: TGCGCCAGCAGCCAAATGCTGACAGGGTCCAATGAGCAGTTCTTC.

This rearrangement joins TRBV7-3 to TRBJ1-3, with a possible D match to TRBD1 (6 bases). Germline CDR1 and CDR2: SGHTA and FQGTGA. Trimming removed 2 bases from V and 4 bases from J, with 6 bases in between. The CDR3 is made up of 13 amino acids. Written as DNA, the CDR3 is TGTGCCAGCAGCTTAGACAGGGGAAACACCATATATTTT. Encoded protein: CASSLDRGNTIYF. The full variable domain, its missing parts supplied by reference TRBV7-3 and TRBJ1-3, is GAGVSQTPSNKVTEKGKYVELRCDPISGHTALYWYRQSLGQGPEFLIYFQGTGAADDSGLPNDRFFAVRPEGSVSTLKIQRTERGDSAVYLCASSLDRGNTIYFGEGSWLTVV.

This rearrangement joins TRBV7-3 to TRBJ1-2, with a possible D match to TRBD1 (6 bases). Germline CDR1 SGHTA, CDR2 FQGTGA. CDR3 length: 12 residues. V was shortened by 5 bases and J by 8 bases, with 12 bases between the two germline ends. CDR3 loop: CASSLNRDGYTF. The CDR3 coding sequence is TGTGCCAGCAGCCTTAACAGGGACGGCTACACCTTC.

The chain uses TRBV30 and TRBJ1-5, with no clear D. CDR3 size: 13 residues. V dropped 4 bases and J dropped 3 bases, with 10 bases sitting between them. Per germline, CDR1 GTSNPN and CDR2 SVGIG (reference sequence). CDR3 DNA sequence: TGTGCCTGGACTCGCGGGGACAATCAGCCCCAGCATTTT. Amino acids: CAWTRGDNQPQHF.

This rearrangement joins TRBV28 to TRBJ2-7; TRBD1 agrees at 7 bases. The CDR3 loop spans 12 amino acids. J lost 2 bases, V lost 5 bases, and 0 bases had no gene match. Germline V gives CDR1 MDHEN, CDR2 SYDVKM. The CDR3: CASSQGAYEQYV. The CDR3 coding sequence is TGTGCCAGCAGTCAGGGGGCCTACGAGCAGTACGTC.

V and J are TRBV10-2 and TRBJ2-1, with 11 bases aligning to TRBD2. CDR1 is WSHSY and CDR2 is SAAADI in the germline V gene. The length of the CDR3 is 16 residues. Germline trimming cut 10 bases from V and 4 bases from J; bases unmatched to any gene: 12. CDR3 loop: CATQRGGTSGYNEQFF. CDR3 in DNA: TGCGCCACACAACGGGGTGGGACTAGCGGATACAATGAGCAGTTCTTC.

This clone was detected a few times. CDR3 sequence reads: CASSYDSRGRRNTEAFF. Here the CDR3 DNA reads TGTGCCAGCAGTTACGATAGCCGGGGTAGGCGGAACACTGAAGCTTTCTTT. The chain is built from TRBV6-2 or TRBV6-3 and TRBJ1-1, with no clear D. Germline V gene data show CDR1 as MNHEY and CDR2 as SVGEGT. The CDR3 is 17 amino acids. Trimming stripped 2 bases from V and 1 base from J, with 17 bases between.

The rearrangement joins TRBV5-1 to TRBJ1-4; the D is unclear. Germline CDR1 is SGHRS and CDR2 is YFSETQ. Trimming stripped 0 bases from V and 7 bases from J, with 13 bases between. The CDR3 extends over 15 amino acids. The CDR3 sequence is CASSLVGPGGEKLFF. The CDR3 DNA reads TGCGCCAGCAGCTTGGTAGGACCTGGAGGTGAAAAACTGTTTTTT. The full variable domain, completed using reference TRBV5-1 and TRBJ1-4, is KAGVTQTPRYLIKTRGQQVTLSCSPISGHRSVSWYQQTPGQGLQFLFEYFSETQRNKGNFPGRFSGRQFSNSRSEMNVSTLELGDSALYLCASSLVGPGGEKLFFGSGTQLSVL.

V is TRBV18 and J is TRBJ2-1, with D uncertain. In germline, CDR1 is KGHSH, CDR2 LQKENI. V lost 2 bases to trimming and J lost 0 bases, with 11 bases between them. This CDR3 spans 16 amino acids. This CDR3 reads CASSPATSSSYNEQFF. In DNA, the CDR3 is TGTGCCAGCTCACCAGCAACCTCCAGCTCCTACAATGAGCAGTTCTTC. Supplemented by reference TRBV18 and TRBJ2-1, the full variable domain reads NAGVMQNPRHLVRRRGQEARLRCSPMKGHSHVYWYRQLPEEGLKFMVYLQKENIIDESGMPKERFSAEFPKEGPSILRIQQVVRGDSAAYFCASSPATSSSYNEQFFGPGTRLTVL.

The CDR3 DNA follows: TGTGCTAGTGCCATGGGGCGGGGGGCCTACGAGCAGTACTTC. It is translated as CASAMGRGAYEQYF. The chain combines TRBV12-5 with TRBJ2-7; 8 bases match TRBD2. This CDR3 is built from 14 residues. The V and J ends lost 7 bases and 2 bases, in that order; junction bases with no gene match: 7. The V gene's germline CDR1 is LGHNT and CDR2 FRNRAP.

The chain recombines TRBV9 with TRBJ1-2; TRBD1 matches at 12 bases. CDR1 SGDLS and CDR2 YYNGEE come from the germline V gene. The CDR3 runs to 16 residues. V dropped 0 bases and J dropped 8; count of bases not matched to a gene: 8. CDR3 in amino acids: CASSVGDRGRLGGYTF. The CDR3 nucleotides are TGTGCCAGCAGCGTAGGGGACAGGGGGCGTCTTGGCGGCTACACCTTC.

V is TRBV19 and J is TRBJ2-5; perhaps TRBD2 as D (6 bases). V was shortened by 5 bases and J by 3 bases, with 13 bases between the two germline ends. The CDR3 is 14 residues long. Germline V gene lookup returns CDR1 LNHDA and CDR2 SQIVND (reference sequence). In DNA, the CDR3 is TGTGCCAGTAGTGTCGGACGGAGGGAAGAGACCCAGTACTTC. Translation: CASSVGRREETQYF.

The chain is built from TRBV30 and TRBJ1-2; no clear D. This CDR3 comprises 14 residues. The ends were cut back, 1 base at V and 4 bases at J, with 13 bases in the middle. Germline V gives CDR1 GTSNPN, CDR2 SVGIG (reference sequence). The CDR3 sequence is CAWSGGFGGYGYTF. The CDR3 DNA reads as TGTGCCTGGAGTGGGGGTTTCGGAGGCTATGGCTACACCTTC.